The clone carrying this TCR beta chain was observed a few times. Its antigen is not known. This PCR relied on a set of 60 Vbeta primers and 13 Jbeta primers. Profiling relied on immunoSEQ multiplex PCR, and the TCRdb table lists in-frame clones only, not all of them. The sample yields some 87,000 clones, 55% to 75% seen once. Germline CDR1 reads MNHNY; CDR2 reads SVGAGI (reference sequence). This CDR3 is built from 14 residues. The V end was cut by 3 bases, the J end by 1 base, with 10 bases between. These data originate in a study of cytomegalovirus exposure and HLA in healthy donors. Whole-study findings and limits: A later analysis reported that several of the most significant clusters appeared to be linked to common viral pathogens, among them Epstein-Barr virus. The study listed approximately 160 cytomegalovirus-associated TCR beta chains.

Nominally healthy donors were sampled, though unrecorded immune exposures were likely. The clonotype was recovered from a woman aged 45-65 years in good health and CMV-seropositive. Specimen: PBMCs. This sequence joins TRBV6-6 and TRBJ2-7, with a weak D call TRBD2 (5 bases). Here the CDR3 reads CASSYFPGSYEQYF. In nucleotides, the CDR3 is TGTGCCAGCAGTTATTTCCCGGGATCCTACGAGCAGTACTTC.